This TCR beta chain was identified during a study of early T cells in non-severe SARS-CoV-2 infection. Looking at the study overall: From unsorted whole blood, bulk RNA was sequenced, and the chains remained unpaired.

General study points: Matching against VDJdb likely underestimated virus-specific expansions, favoring anti-spike CD8.

At least ten counts were recorded for this clonotype. Its antigen is not identified. Individual cDNA molecules received unique molecular identifiers. A single record per CDR3 protein comes from TCRdb applying MiXCR to the 5' RACE reads. Of about 49,000 distinct CDR3 sequences listed, less than 4.5% are singletons. The sequencing sample was made of whole blood. The sequence derives from an adult who was a healthcare worker with PCR-confirmed SARS-CoV-2 infection or an uninfected control (not recorded which).

CDR3 in DNA: TGTGCCAGCAGCGAGGGACAGGCCGGCCCCTACGAGCAGTACTTC. Amino acids: CASSEGQAGPYEQYF. The V call is TRBV9, the J call TRBJ2-7; 8 bases are shared with TRBD1. Germline V gene data show CDR1 as SGDLS and CDR2 as YYNGEE. CDR3 length equals 15 residues. Unmatched junction bases numbered 7, after V lost 3 bases and J lost 2 bases.